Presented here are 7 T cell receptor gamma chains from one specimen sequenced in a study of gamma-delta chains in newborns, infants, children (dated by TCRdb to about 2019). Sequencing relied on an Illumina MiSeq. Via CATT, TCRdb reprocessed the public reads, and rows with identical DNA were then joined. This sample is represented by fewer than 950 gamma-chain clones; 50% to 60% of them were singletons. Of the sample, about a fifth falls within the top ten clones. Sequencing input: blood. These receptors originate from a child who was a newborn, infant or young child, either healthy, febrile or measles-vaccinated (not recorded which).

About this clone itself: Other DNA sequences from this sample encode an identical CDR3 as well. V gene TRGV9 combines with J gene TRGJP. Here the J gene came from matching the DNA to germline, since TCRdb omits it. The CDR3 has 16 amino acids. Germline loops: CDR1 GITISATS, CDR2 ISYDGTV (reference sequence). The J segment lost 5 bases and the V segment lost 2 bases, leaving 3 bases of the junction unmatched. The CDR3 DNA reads TGTGCCTTGTGGGAGGAAAAAGAGTTGGGCAAAAAAATCAAGGTATTT. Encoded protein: CALWEEKELGKKIKVF.

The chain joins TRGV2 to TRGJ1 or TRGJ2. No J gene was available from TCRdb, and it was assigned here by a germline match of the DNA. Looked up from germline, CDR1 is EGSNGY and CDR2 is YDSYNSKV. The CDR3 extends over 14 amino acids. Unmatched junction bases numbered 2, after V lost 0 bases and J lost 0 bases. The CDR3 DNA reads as TGTGCCACCTGGGACGGGCCGAATTATTATAAGAAACTCTTT. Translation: CATWDGPNYYKKLF.

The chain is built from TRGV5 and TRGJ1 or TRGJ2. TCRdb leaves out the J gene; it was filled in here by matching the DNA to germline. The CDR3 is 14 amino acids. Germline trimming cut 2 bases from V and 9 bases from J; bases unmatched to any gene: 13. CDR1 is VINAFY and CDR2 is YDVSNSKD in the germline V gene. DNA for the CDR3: TGTGCCACCTGGGACATACTTTTTAGGGGTAAGAAACTCTTT. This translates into CATWDILFRGKKLF.

The CDR3 sequence: CATWDVPHYYKKLF. CDR3 nucleotides: TGTGCCACCTGGGATGTCCCACATTATTATAAGAAACTCTTT. The rearrangement joins TRGV4 to TRGJ1 or TRGJ2. TCRdb carries no J gene annotation; the J gene was assigned here by matching the DNA with germline. The CDR3 totals 14 residues. Trimming at V came to 2 bases and at J to 2 bases, leaving 6 bases not matched to a gene. Germline loops: CDR1 EGSTGY, CDR2 YDSYTSSV.

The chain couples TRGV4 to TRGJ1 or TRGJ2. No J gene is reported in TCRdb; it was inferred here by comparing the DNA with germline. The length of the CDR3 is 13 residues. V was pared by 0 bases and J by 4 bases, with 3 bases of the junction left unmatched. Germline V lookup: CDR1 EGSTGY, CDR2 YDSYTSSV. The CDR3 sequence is CATWDGHYYKKLF. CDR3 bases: TGTGCCACCTGGGATGGGCACTATTATAAGAAACTCTTT.

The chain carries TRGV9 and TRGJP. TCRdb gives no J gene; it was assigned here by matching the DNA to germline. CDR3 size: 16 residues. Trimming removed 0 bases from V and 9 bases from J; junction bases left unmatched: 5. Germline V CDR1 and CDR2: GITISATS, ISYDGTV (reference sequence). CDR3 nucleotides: TGTGCCTTGTGGGAGGTGAGCGGGTTGGGCAAAAAAATCAAGGTATTT. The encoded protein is CALWEVSGLGKKIKVF.

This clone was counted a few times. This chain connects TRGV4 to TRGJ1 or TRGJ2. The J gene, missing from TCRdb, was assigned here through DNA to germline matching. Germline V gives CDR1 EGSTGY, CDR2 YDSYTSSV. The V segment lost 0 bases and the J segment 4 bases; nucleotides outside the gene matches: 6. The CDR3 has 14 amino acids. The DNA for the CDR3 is TGTGCCACCTGGGATGGGACATGGTATTATAAGAAACTCTTT. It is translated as CATWDGTWYYKKLF.